Listed below are T cell receptor beta chains from one sample, sequenced in a study of T cell repertoires in cytomegalovirus infection. A single record per CDR3 protein comes from TCRdb applying MiXCR to the reads. The table has about 130,000 distinct CDR3 sequences, roughly 9% seen once. Source material: PBMCs. The receptors derive from a human donor in good health (CMV status not recorded). Some clones in this sample may be carry-over from other donors' samples. Both conserved end residues are part of each CDR3. Each record gives: D gene, CDR3 length, clone size, V gene, J gene, CDR3 protein, CDR3 DNA. D genes are given only for firm matches. A clone size is listed for some rows: how often the clone was seen (once, few, many), or a class if it is expanded.

d_call: NA
cdr3_length: 15
clone_size: many
v_call: TRBV20-1
j_call: TRBJ1-5
cdr3_aa: CSARPFDRLGQPQHF
cdr3_nt: TGCAGTGCTAGACCCTTTGACAGGTTAGGGCAGCCCCAGCATTTT

d_call: TRBD2
cdr3_length: 18
clone_size: NA
v_call: TRBV7-2
j_call: TRBJ2-3
cdr3_aa: CASSLRAGWGPNTDTQYF
cdr3_nt: TGTGCCAGCAGCTTAAGAGCGGGATGGGGCCCTAACACAGATACGCAGTATTTT

d_call: NA
cdr3_length: 11
clone_size: many
v_call: TRBV12-3/TRBV12-4
j_call: TRBJ1-6
cdr3_aa: CASTLGGSLHF
cdr3_nt: TGTGCCAGCACCCTGGGGGGTTCCCTCCACTTT

d_call: NA
cdr3_length: 14
clone_size: NA
v_call: TRBV12-3/TRBV12-4
j_call: TRBJ2-1
cdr3_aa: CASSSPDTNRWQFF
cdr3_nt: TGTGCCAGCAGTTCGCCGGACACAAATCGCTGGCAGTTCTTC

d_call: NA
cdr3_length: 20
clone_size: few
v_call: TRBV2
j_call: TRBJ2-4
cdr3_aa: CASSVKVSGQGRAAKNIQYF
cdr3_nt: TGTGCCAGCAGTGTGAAGGTCTCAGGGCAGGGGCGTGCGGCCAAAAACATTCAGTACTTC

d_call: NA
cdr3_length: 12
clone_size: many
v_call: TRBV7-8
j_call: TRBJ1-1
cdr3_aa: CASRRDSLEAFF
cdr3_nt: TGTGCCAGTCGCAGGGATAGCCTCGAAGCTTTCTTT

d_call: NA
cdr3_length: 14
clone_size: many
v_call: TRBV2
j_call: TRBJ1-5
cdr3_aa: CASSPGKGNQPQHF
cdr3_nt: TGTGCCAGCAGTCCCGGGAAGGGCAATCAGCCCCAGCATTTT

d_call: TRBD2
cdr3_length: 15
clone_size: many
v_call: TRBV2
j_call: TRBJ2-1
cdr3_aa: CASTMTSGGPSEQFF
cdr3_nt: TGTGCCAGCACGATGACTAGCGGGGGGCCGTCTGAGCAGTTCTTC

d_call: NA
cdr3_length: 20
clone_size: many
v_call: TRBV19
j_call: TRBJ2-2
cdr3_aa: CASSSIRNLFRVPNTGELFF
cdr3_nt: TGTGCCAGTAGTTCCATCCGAAACCTCTTCAGAGTCCCGAACACCGGGGAGCTGTTTTTT

d_call: TRBD1
cdr3_length: 14
clone_size: many
v_call: TRBV11-3
j_call: TRBJ2-1
cdr3_aa: CASSGTGSYNEQFF
cdr3_nt: TGTGCCAGCAGCGGGACAGGCTCCTACAATGAGCAGTTCTTC

d_call: NA
cdr3_length: 15
clone_size: many
v_call: TRBV7-2
j_call: TRBJ2-7
cdr3_aa: CASSLSLAVAYEQYF
cdr3_nt: TGTGCCAGCAGCTTATCCCTAGCCGTAGCCTACGAGCAGTACTTC

d_call: NA
cdr3_length: 15
clone_size: many
v_call: TRBV6-1
j_call: TRBJ1-6
cdr3_aa: CASTGRWKGNSPLHF
cdr3_nt: TGTGCCAGCACCGGACGGTGGAAAGGAAATTCACCCCTCCACTTT

d_call: NA
cdr3_length: 12
clone_size: NA
v_call: TRBV10-3
j_call: TRBJ1-1
cdr3_aa: CAISEGLTEAFF
cdr3_nt: TGTGCCATCAGTGAAGGGTTGACTGAAGCTTTCTTT

d_call: NA
cdr3_length: 12
clone_size: NA
v_call: TRBV28
j_call: TRBJ2-1
cdr3_aa: CAIGVAGSEQFF
cdr3_nt: TGTGCCATCGGGGTTGCGGGGTCTGAGCAGTTCTTC

d_call: NA
cdr3_length: 15
clone_size: many
v_call: TRBV20-1
j_call: TRBJ2-7
cdr3_aa: CSARDQRGVLYEQYF
cdr3_nt: TGCAGTGCTAGAGATCAGAGGGGGGTCCTCTACGAGCAGTACTTC

d_call: NA
cdr3_length: 14
clone_size: many
v_call: TRBV7-2
j_call: TRBJ1-3
cdr3_aa: CASSLVRSGNTIYF
cdr3_nt: TGTGCCAGCAGCTTAGTCCGCTCTGGAAACACCATATATTTT

d_call: TRBD2
cdr3_length: 17
clone_size: many
v_call: TRBV7-9
j_call: TRBJ2-7
cdr3_aa: CASSSGLAGDPPYEQYF
cdr3_nt: TGTGCCAGCAGCTCGGGACTAGCGGGGGACCCCCCCTACGAGCAGTACTTC

d_call: TRBD2
cdr3_length: 16
clone_size: many
v_call: TRBV20-1
j_call: TRBJ2-1
cdr3_aa: CSARQLAGGGYNEQFF
cdr3_nt: TGCAGTGCTAGACAACTAGCGGGGGGGGGATACAATGAGCAGTTCTTC

d_call: NA
cdr3_length: 14
clone_size: few
v_call: TRBV19
j_call: TRBJ1-6
cdr3_aa: CASSYSADNSPLHF
cdr3_nt: TGTGCCAGTAGTTATTCGGCGGATAATTCACCCCTCCACTTT

d_call: TRBD1
cdr3_length: 20
clone_size: NA
v_call: TRBV6-4
j_call: TRBJ1-1
cdr3_aa: CASSDSQVPGQGARFTEAFF
cdr3_nt: TGTGCCAGCAGTGACTCCCAAGTACCAGGACAGGGGGCGAGGTTCACTGAAGCTTTCTTT

d_call: NA
cdr3_length: 14
clone_size: many
v_call: TRBV2
j_call: TRBJ2-7
cdr3_aa: CASSAWTVNYEQYF
cdr3_nt: TGTGCCAGCAGTGCCTGGACGGTAAACTACGAGCAGTACTTC

d_call: NA
cdr3_length: 14
clone_size: NA
v_call: TRBV29-1
j_call: TRBJ1-2
cdr3_aa: CSAWDIRLNYGYTF
cdr3_nt: TGCAGCGCATGGGACATTCGCCTTAACTATGGCTACACCTTC

d_call: NA
cdr3_length: 14
clone_size: few
v_call: TRBV2
j_call: TRBJ2-7
cdr3_aa: CASRLTGASYEQYF
cdr3_nt: TGTGCCAGCAGGTTAACAGGTGCCTCCTACGAGCAGTACTTC

d_call: TRBD2
cdr3_length: 17
clone_size: few
v_call: TRBV20-1
j_call: TRBJ2-1
cdr3_aa: CSAAGQGLAGGGNEQFF
cdr3_nt: TGCAGTGCTGCGGGCCAGGGACTAGCGGGGGGCGGGAATGAGCAGTTCTTC

d_call: TRBD1
cdr3_length: 13
clone_size: many
v_call: TRBV20-1
j_call: TRBJ1-1
cdr3_aa: CTGQGAFRGEAFF
cdr3_nt: TGCACTGGACAGGGGGCGTTTCGGGGCGAAGCTTTCTTT

d_call: NA
cdr3_length: 13
clone_size: many
v_call: TRBV5-4
j_call: TRBJ2-5
cdr3_aa: CASSAVVQETQYF
cdr3_nt: TGTGCCAGCAGCGCTGTCGTCCAAGAGACCCAGTACTTC